This T cell receptor beta chain appears in the sequencing data of a study of blood T cell repertoires in COVID-19 (TCRdb year 2020). General notes on the study: The collaborator samples originated in the United States, Italy and Spain and spanned the acute and convalescent phases of COVID-19. The repertoires were made available in a free public database intended to serve as a resource for research on the immune response to SARS-CoV-2. Deeply sampled blood TCRbeta repertoires from subjects exposed to, actively infected with, or recovered from COVID-19 were included in the dataset. Where available, HLA class I and class II types were taken from metadata supplied by the sample provider and were not determined by assay-based typing. Nearly every sample came with metadata listing a de-identified subject ID, COVID-19 status, age in years and sex. Samples were obtained from the ongoing ImmuneRACE study (first 160 participants) and from 1,254 subjects provided by 6 global collaborators. The material from the prospective study consisted of cDNA or gDNA derived from T cells, B-cell-depleted T cells, or PBMCs.

A second Seattle source provided samples from volunteer blood donors who had recovered from COVID-19. Collaborating institutions collected whole blood in K2EDTA tubes following their own protocols. For TCRbeta analysis, collaborators shipped samples in one of three forms: frozen whole blood, isolated PBMCs, or DNA extracted from either of those sample types. To note about this clone: Which antigen it targets is not known. Per-base qualities were not stored, and no clone one base away is much larger.

From the cysteine up to the phenylalanine, the CDR3 has a length of 13 residues. Of all the DNA, just the CDR3 is kept, 39 bases in frame from base 1. The paper as a whole reports these results and caveats: The amount of clinical and demographic metadata varied by source and participant and was provided uncurated.

TCRbeta CDR3 regions were amplified from genomic DNA using the immunoSEQ Assay, a bias-controlled multiplex PCR. The published analysis was carried out like this. Nucleated cell counts per sample were estimated from amplification of reference gene primers within the assay. To quantify the absolute abundance of each unique TCRbeta CDR3 rearrangement, sequence reads were collapsed and filtered. Productive Simpson clonality was computed per sample as the square root of Simpson's diversity index over productive rearrangements. TCRdb obtained this table from immuneACCESS and retained in-frame rearrangements with V and J assigned. These tables miss some clones; where compared with another copy, unresolved V genes account for less than half of the shortfall, and the remainder is unexplained. D and trimming come from the DNA, and the V and J calls and clone size come from that table. In all, the sample holds roughly 140,000 clones, and about 80% of those were seen once. Of the sample, around 3.7% is held by the ten largest clones.

The sequence derives from a man in his 70s who had recovered from COVID-19. This chain is built from TRBV12-2 and TRBJ2-1; the table's D call TRBD1 went unverified against the DNA. TRBV12-2 is a pseudogene segment. The sample taken for sequencing was peripheral blood. The CDR3 corresponds to CASRFSSPDKQFF. In nucleotides, the sequence is TGTGCAAGTCGCTTTAGTTCACCCGACAAGCAGTTCTTC.